The entry below describes one TCR beta chain. Antigen: not known. This entry is derived from a study of identifying expanded T cells in peripheral blood. The junction had 6 bases not matched to a gene; V was cut back by 2 bases and J by 4 bases. This CDR3 is 14 amino acids long. Germline V gives CDR1 GTSNPN, CDR2 SVGIG (reference sequence). Findings of the study overall: Roughly 2-week clone count variance significantly increased as total template count grew. Differentially abundant clones: 0.95 to 1.5 between replicates, about 15 at roughly 15 days, around 19 at four.

During the collection period, no donor immune events like infections were recorded. Method: immunoSEQ multiplex PCR; TCRdb's copy keeps in-frame clones and lacks some. The profile covers about 100,000 clones, with over 80% appearing a single time and approximately 6% taken by the ten largest. Sequencing was carried out using blood. The TCR was taken from a person between 18 and 75 years old in good health. This chain uses TRBV30 with TRBJ1-2; 8 bases line up with TRBD1. The CDR3 loop reads CAWSRTGGSYGYTF. CDR3 coding DNA: TGTGCCTGGAGTCGTACAGGGGGGAGCTATGGCTACACCTTC.